This is a list of T cell receptor beta chains from one sample in a study of shared clonotypes between healthy human individuals. The method was immunoSEQ multiplex PCR; TCRdb's version includes in-frame clones alone and lacks a portion of them. The sample includes millions of clones, more than 80% of them seen just once. Sequencing was carried out using naive CD4+ T cells sorted from blood. These receptors all come from a young man in good health. Each CDR3 is given with its conserved first and last residue. Fields, in order: J gene, D gene, clone size, V gene, CDR3 protein, CDR3 DNA. D genes are given only for firm matches. A row's size may be missing; if present it is once, few, many or a size class.

TRBJ2-7 | . | . | TRBV2 | CASSPRNSRHEQYF | TGTGCCAGCAGCCCCCGAAACTCCCGCCACGAGCAGTACTTC
TRBJ1-2 | TRBD1 | . | TRBV7-9 | CASSHRTGALNYGYTF | TGTGCCAGCAGCCATAGAACAGGGGCCCTTAACTATGGCTACACCTTC
TRBJ2-5 | TRBD1 | . | TRBV30 | CAWTKTGPRETQYF | TGTGCCTGGACCAAGACAGGGCCTCGAGAGACCCAGTACTTC
TRBJ1-5 | . | . | TRBV19 | CASSMPRTGFGNQPQHF | TGTGCCAGTAGTATGCCACGTACAGGGTTCGGCAATCAGCCCCAGCATTTT
TRBJ2-1 | . | . | TRBV27 | CASSLYRDHPYNEQFF | TGTGCCAGCAGTTTATATCGGGATCATCCCTACAATGAGCAGTTCTTC
TRBJ2-7 | . | . | TRBV5-4 | CASSLDAGLYEQYF | TGTGCCAGCAGCTTGGATGCAGGTCTCTACGAGCAGTACTTC
TRBJ2-1 | . | . | TRBV20-1 | CSAWLGEQFF | TGCAGTGCTTGGCTTGGGGAGCAGTTCTTC
TRBJ2-6 | . | . | TRBV9 | CASSVGSAGANVLTF | TGTGCCAGCAGCGTAGGGAGCGCTGGGGCCAACGTCCTGACTTTC
TRBJ1-2 | . | . | TRBV7-8 | CASSFPGNYGYTF | TGTGCCAGCAGCTTTCCCGGGAACTATGGCTACACCTTC
TRBJ2-7 | TRBD1 | . | TRBV6-6 | CASITGDASYEQYF | TGTGCCAGCATAACAGGGGATGCCTCCTACGAGCAGTACTTC
TRBJ1-6 | . | . | TRBV30 | CAWSPFNSPLHF | TGTGCCTGGAGTCCTTTCAATTCACCCCTCCACTTT
TRBJ1-2 | . | . | TRBV6-6 | CASGRGLEAGYTF | TGTGCCAGCGGTCGGGGTTTGGAGGCTGGCTACACCTTC
TRBJ2-5 | TRBD1 | . | TRBV12-5 | CASGGQGTREETQYF | TGTGCTAGTGGTGGACAGGGTACGAGGGAGGAGACCCAGTACTTC
TRBJ1-6 | . | . | TRBV6-5 | CASSYKPSSYNSPLHF | TGTGCCAGCAGTTACAAACCGAGCTCCTATAATTCACCCCTCCACTTT
TRBJ2-2 | . | . | TRBV18 | CASSPLFANTGELFF | TGTGCCAGCTCACCATTGTTCGCGAACACCGGGGAGCTGTTTTTT
TRBJ1-5 | . | . | TRBV11-3 | CASKMGRQAHNQPQHF | TGTGCCAGTAAAATGGGGAGACAGGCTCACAATCAGCCCCAGCATTTT
TRBJ2-1 | . | . | TRBV6-1 | CASYRDDEQFF | TGTGCCAGTTACAGGGACGATGAGCAGTTCTTC
TRBJ2-7 | . | . | TRBV21-1 | CASSSRKRVSGSGYEQYF | TGTGCCAGCAGCTCCCGGAAACGGGTTTCGGGTTCAGGCTACGAGCAGTACTTC
TRBJ2-1 | . | . | TRBV7-8 | CASSSGLSPYNEQFF | TGTGCCAGCAGCTCGGGACTGAGCCCCTACAATGAGCAGTTCTTC
TRBJ1-1 | TRBD1 | . | TRBV19 | CATAPTGLITEAFF | TGTGCCACCGCCCCGACAGGGTTGATCACTGAAGCTTTCTTT
TRBJ1-6 | . | . | TRBV30 | CAWTPQGGSPLHF | TGTGCCTGGACCCCCCAGGGTGGCTCACCCCTCCACTTT
TRBJ1-6 | TRBD1 | . | TRBV11-2 | CASSLTQGSHNSPLHF | TGTGCCAGCAGCTTGACACAGGGGAGCCATAATTCACCCCTCCACTTT
TRBJ2-7 | . | . | TRBV10-2 | CASLGRLSYEQYF | TGCGCCAGCCTAGGACGGCTCTCCTACGAGCAGTACTTC
TRBJ2-4 | . | . | TRBV21-1 | CASSLVGTGGDVAKNIQYF | TGTGCCAGCAGCCTAGTCGGGACAGGGGGGGACGTGGCCAAAAACATTCAGTACTTC
TRBJ1-5 | . | . | TRBV30 | CAWSPGGNQPQHF | TGTGCCTGGAGTCCAGGGGGCAATCAGCCCCAGCATTTT
TRBJ1-1 | . | few | TRBV5-1 | CASSQQRGDTEAFF | TGCGCCAGCAGCCAACAAAGAGGAGACACTGAAGCTTTCTTT
TRBJ1-1 | TRBD1 | . | TRBV27 | CASSFGTGWRTEAFF | TGTGCCAGCAGTTTCGGGACAGGGTGGCGTACTGAAGCTTTCTTT
TRBJ2-7 | TRBD2 | . | TRBV7-2 | CASSRRLLRGSSYEQYF | TGTGCCAGCAGCCGGCGACTTCTTCGCGGGAGTAGTTACGAGCAGTACTTC
TRBJ1-1 | . | . | TRBV18 | CASSLNRDVNTEAFF | TGTGCCAGCTCACTGAACAGGGACGTGAACACTGAAGCTTTCTTT
TRBJ2-3 | . | once | TRBV5-4 | CASSWESTDTQYF | TGTGCCAGCAGCTGGGAGAGCACAGATACGCAGTATTTT
TRBJ1-3 | . | . | TRBV10-3 | CAIKDTGNTIYF | TGTGCCATCAAGGACACTGGAAACACCATATATTTT
TRBJ1-4 | TRBD1 | . | TRBV5-1 | CASSMGQGATNEKLFF | TGCGCCAGCAGCATGGGACAGGGGGCAACTAATGAAAAACTGTTTTTT
TRBJ1-1 | . | . | TRBV18 | CASSPPRGGTEAFF | TGTGCCAGCTCACCACCCCGTGGGGGCACTGAAGCTTTCTTT
TRBJ1-2 | . | . | TRBV5-6 | CASSLYGLGYTF | TGTGCCAGCAGCTTGTATGGTCTTGGCTACACCTTC
TRBJ2-3 | . | . | TRBV5-1 | CASSLGSLGDTQYF | TGCGCCAGCAGCCTAGGCAGTTTGGGAGATACGCAGTATTTT
TRBJ1-6 | . | . | TRBV2 | CASSLRDNSPLHF | TGTGCCAGCAGTCTCCGGGATAATTCACCCCTCCACTTT
TRBJ1-4 | . | . | TRBV25-1 | CASSGFRQVGEKLFF | TGTGCCAGCAGTGGATTTCGACAGGTCGGTGAAAAACTGTTTTTT
TRBJ2-7 | TRBD2 | . | TRBV6-5 | CASSYPWTSGGPADF | TGTGCCAGCAGTTACCCCTGGACTAGCGGGGGGCCTGCGGACTTC
TRBJ2-1 | . | . | TRBV6-6 | CASSWAGNEQFF | TGTGCCAGCAGTTGGGCTGGGAATGAGCAGTTCTTC
TRBJ1-4 | TRBD1 | . | TRBV6-1 | CATDRGNEKLFF | TGTGCCACGGACAGGGGGAATGAAAAACTGTTTTTT
TRBJ1-1 | . | . | TRBV5-6 | CASSSDTNTEAFF | TGTGCCAGCAGCTCAGACACGAACACTGAAGCTTTCTTT
TRBJ1-5 | TRBD1 | . | TRBV28 | CASSKTGTMPQHF | TGTGCCAGCAGTAAGACAGGGACGATGCCCCAGCATTTT
TRBJ1-1 | TRBD1 | once | TRBV5-1 | CASSPTRTGQNTEAFF | TGCGCCAGCAGCCCAACCCGGACAGGACAGAACACTGAAGCTTTCTTT
TRBJ1-6 | . | . | TRBV6-4 | CASRDRINSPLHF | TGTGCCAGCAGGGACAGAATAAATTCACCCCTCCACTTT
TRBJ1-1 | . | few | TRBV29-1 | CSVGDRAEAFF | TGCAGCGTTGGGGATCGGGCTGAAGCTTTCTTT
TRBJ1-1 | . | . | TRBV18 | CASLFQQVNTEAFF | TGTGCCAGCTTATTCCAACAAGTAAACACTGAAGCTTTCTTT
TRBJ1-2 | . | . | TRBV18 | CASSPIGSNYGYTF | TGTGCCAGCTCACCAATCGGTTCTAACTATGGCTACACCTTC
TRBJ1-2 | . | once | TRBV30 | CAWSRDGYGYTF | TGTGCCTGGAGTAGGGACGGCTATGGCTACACCTTC
TRBJ1-5 | TRBD1 | once | TRBV4-3 | CASSQEIGTGVNQPQHF | TGCGCCAGCAGCCAAGAAATAGGGACAGGGGTCAATCAGCCCCAGCATTTT
TRBJ2-1 | . | . | TRBV6-5 | CASRSTGVGSNEQFF | TGTGCCAGCAGGTCCACGGGGGTGGGGTCCAATGAGCAGTTCTTC
TRBJ2-7 | TRBD1 | . | TRBV30 | CAWGPGQPYEQYF | TGTGCCTGGGGCCCGGGACAGCCCTACGAGCAGTACTTC
TRBJ1-5 | . | . | TRBV2 | CASNIGGRYQPQHF | TGTGCCAGCAATATCGGGGGACGGTATCAGCCCCAGCATTTT
TRBJ1-1 | . | . | TRBV7-3 | CASSLRTGEAFF | TGTGCCAGCAGCTTACGTACAGGTGAAGCTTTCTTT
TRBJ1-1 | . | . | TRBV18 | CASSPPVVNTEAFF | TGTGCCAGCTCACCACCGGTGGTCAACACTGAAGCTTTCTTT
TRBJ2-7 | TRBD2 | . | TRBV4-3 | CASSQGVGLAGPSYEQYF | TGCGCCAGCAGCCAAGGTGTTGGACTAGCGGGTCCATCCTACGAGCAGTACTTC
TRBJ2-3 | TRBD2 | . | TRBV4-2 | CASSQGGGLAGGIQYF | TGTGCCAGCAGCCAAGGAGGAGGGCTAGCGGGGGGAATACAGTATTTT
TRBJ1-2 | TRBD1 | . | TRBV25-1 | CASSEYREGAYGYTF | TGTGCCAGCAGTGAATATCGGGAGGGGGCATATGGCTACACCTTC